A selection of T cell receptor beta chains follows, all from one sample in a study of blood T cell repertoires in COVID-19. Clones were read by immunoSEQ multiplex PCR, and TCRdb kept only the in-frame ones, dropping some. Of roughly 97,000 clones in the sample, roughly 83% were seen once. The sample was peripheral blood. The receptors here all came from an elderly woman with active or convalescent COVID-19. CDR3s leave out the opening cysteine and the closing phenylalanine or tryptophan.

TRBJ2-1 TRBV18 ASSPSSGGFGEQF
TRBJ2-4 TRBV10-3 AIRGQGGGIQY
TRBJ2-2 TRBV19 ASSNPPDRVDTGELF
TRBJ1-1 TRBV7-8 ASSLVLGQDTEAF
TRBJ1-5 TRBV7-6 ASSLALEDQPQH
TRBJ1-1 TRBV2 ASSLTSGGGTEAF
TRBJ2-3 TRBV18 ASSQGQGADTQY
TRBJ2-2 TRBV9 ASSKAEGSTGELF
TRBJ1-5 TRBV28 ASSLGGAVLQPQH
TRBJ1-1 TRBV2 ASSVGQNTEAF
TRBJ1-1 TRBV2 ASSEGGAVGTEAF
TRBJ1-5 TRBV28 ASSPPTGRSNQPQH
TRBJ1-2 TRBV28 ASSAGLNYGYT
TRBJ1-6 TRBV28 ASSSDSPLH
TRBJ2-6 TRBV4-1 ASSQWQGSRSGANVLT
TRBJ2-5 TRBV19 ASSIPSTFKNEETQY
TRBJ2-5 TRBV2 ASSAQEKTQY
TRBJ1-1 TRBV6-5 ASQPQRQKNTEAF
TRBJ2-2 TRBV6-2/TRBV6-3 ASSSGYRGKGELF
TRBJ1-5 TRBV7-2 ASSNRQGANQPQH
TRBJ2-5 TRBV4-1 ASSQGTGGAWETQY
TRBJ1-6 TRBV7-2 ASSSTRVQGAVSNSPLH
TRBJ1-2 TRBV30 ASRTGVLGYT
TRBJ1-2 TRBV6-5 ASSYWPRDYGYT
TRBJ2-1 TRBV29-1 SVDLGSGGGTYNEQF
TRBJ1-3 TRBV5-1 ASSFDAADGNTIY
TRBJ2-1 TRBV11-3 ASSLSDEQF
TRBJ1-4 TRBV19 ASSIGKPGANEKLF
TRBJ1-1 TRBV6-5 ASSYSKEGEAF
TRBJ1-1 TRBV20-1 SASTNRALEAF
TRBJ1-2 TRBV7-9 ASSSGQGANYT
TRBJ1-3 TRBV18 ASSPSTSSGNTIY
TRBJ2-2 TRBV7-2 ASSFWLAGGSGELF
TRBJ2-1 TRBV5-8 ASRATGPEQF
TRBJ1-3 TRBV5-4 ASSRQTGRNTIY
TRBJ1-6 TRBV21-1 AAGQGLYCSPLH
TRBJ1-2 TRBV6-2/TRBV6-3 ASSRRTGGNYGYT
TRBJ1-3 TRBV28 ASSLDPGSSGNTIY
TRBJ1-5 TRBV2 ASSLGTGTQPQH
TRBJ1-2 TRBV5-6 ASSLDRRHYGYT
TRBJ1-5 TRBV30 AWTRGQGNQPQH